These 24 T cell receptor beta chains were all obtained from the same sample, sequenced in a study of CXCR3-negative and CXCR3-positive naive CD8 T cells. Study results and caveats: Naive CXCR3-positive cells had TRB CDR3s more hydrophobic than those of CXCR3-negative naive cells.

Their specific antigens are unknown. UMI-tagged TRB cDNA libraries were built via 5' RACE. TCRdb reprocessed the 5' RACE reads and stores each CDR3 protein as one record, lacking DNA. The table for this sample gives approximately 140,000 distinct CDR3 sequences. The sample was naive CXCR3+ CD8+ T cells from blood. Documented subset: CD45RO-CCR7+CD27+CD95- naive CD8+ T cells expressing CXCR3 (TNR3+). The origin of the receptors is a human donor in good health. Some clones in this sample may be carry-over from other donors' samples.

This CDR3 is CASSPSSVTFSYEQYF. V is TRBV7-8 and J is TRBJ2-7. CDR3 size: 16 residues. From germline, CDR1 is SGHVS and CDR2 FQNEAQ. Full variable domain (missing parts from reference TRBV7-8 and TRBJ2-7): GAGVSQSPRYKVAKRGQDVALRCDPISGHVSLFWYQQALGQGPEFLTYFQNEAQLDKSGLPSDRFFAERPEGSVSTLKIQRTQQEDSAVYLCASSPSSVTFSYEQYFGPGTRLTVT.

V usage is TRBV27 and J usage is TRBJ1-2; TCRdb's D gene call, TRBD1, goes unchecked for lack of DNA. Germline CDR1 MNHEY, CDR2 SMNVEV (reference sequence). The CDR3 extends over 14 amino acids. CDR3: CASSFGTENYGYTF.

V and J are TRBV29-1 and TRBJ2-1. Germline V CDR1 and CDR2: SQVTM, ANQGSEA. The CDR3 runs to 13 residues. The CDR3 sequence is CSVVGSSYNEQFF.

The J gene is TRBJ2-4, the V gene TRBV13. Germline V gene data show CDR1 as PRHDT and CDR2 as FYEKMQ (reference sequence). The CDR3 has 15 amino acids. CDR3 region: CASSLGGVAKNIQYF.

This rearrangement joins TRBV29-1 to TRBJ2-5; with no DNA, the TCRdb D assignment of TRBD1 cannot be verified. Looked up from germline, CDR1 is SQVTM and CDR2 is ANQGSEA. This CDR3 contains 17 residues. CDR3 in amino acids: CSVEDIGQAMPLGDQYF. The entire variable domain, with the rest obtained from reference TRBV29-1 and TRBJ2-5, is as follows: SAVISQKPSRDICQRGTSLTIQCQVDSQVTMMFWYRQQPGQSLTLIATANQGSEATYESGFVIDKFPISRPNLTFSTLTVSNMSPEDSSIYLCSVEDIGQAMPLGDQYFGPGTRLLVL.

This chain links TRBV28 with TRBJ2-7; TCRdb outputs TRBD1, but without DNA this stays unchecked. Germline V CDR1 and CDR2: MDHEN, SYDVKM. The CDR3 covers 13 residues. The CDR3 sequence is CASSLPGTREQYF. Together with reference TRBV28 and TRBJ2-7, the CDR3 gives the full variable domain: DVKVTQSSRYLVKRTGEKVFLECVQDMDHENMFWYRQDPGLGLRLIYFSYDVKMKEKGDIPEGYSVSREKKERFSLILESASTNQTSMYLCASSLPGTREQYFGPGTRLTVT.

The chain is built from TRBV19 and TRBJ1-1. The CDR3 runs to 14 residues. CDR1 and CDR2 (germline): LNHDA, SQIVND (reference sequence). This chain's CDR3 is CASSIGEMNTEAFF. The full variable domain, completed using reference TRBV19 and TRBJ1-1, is DGGITQSPKYLFRKEGQNVTLSCEQNLNHDAMYWYRQDPGQGLRLIYYSQIVNDFQKGDIAEGYSVSREKKESFPLTVTSAQKNPTAFYLCASSIGEMNTEAFFGQGTRLTVV.

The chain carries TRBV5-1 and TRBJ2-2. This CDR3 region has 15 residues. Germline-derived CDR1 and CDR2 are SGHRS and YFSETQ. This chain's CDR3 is CASSAVVGDTGELFF.

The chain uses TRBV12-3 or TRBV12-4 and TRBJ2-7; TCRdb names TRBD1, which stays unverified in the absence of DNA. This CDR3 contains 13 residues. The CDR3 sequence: CASSLSPPAGREF.

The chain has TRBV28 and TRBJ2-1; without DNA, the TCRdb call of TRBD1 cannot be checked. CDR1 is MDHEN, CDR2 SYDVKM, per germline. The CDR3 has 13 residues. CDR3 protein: CASRGRGYNEQFF.

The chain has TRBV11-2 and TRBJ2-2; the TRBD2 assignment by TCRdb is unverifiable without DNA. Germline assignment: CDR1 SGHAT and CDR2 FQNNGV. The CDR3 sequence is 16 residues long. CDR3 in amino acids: CASSLAAGGGTGELFF.

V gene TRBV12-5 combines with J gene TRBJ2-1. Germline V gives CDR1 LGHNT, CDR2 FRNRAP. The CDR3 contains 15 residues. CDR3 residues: CASGLNRGYYNEQFF.

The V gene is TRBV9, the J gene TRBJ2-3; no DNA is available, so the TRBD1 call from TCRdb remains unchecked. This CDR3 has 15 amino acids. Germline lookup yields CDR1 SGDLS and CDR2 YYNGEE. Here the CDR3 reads CASSVAGDATDTQYF.

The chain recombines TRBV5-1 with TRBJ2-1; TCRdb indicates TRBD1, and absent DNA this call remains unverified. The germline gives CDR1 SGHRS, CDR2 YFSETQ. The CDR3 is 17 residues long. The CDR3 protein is CASRLTYGGFTYNEQFF.

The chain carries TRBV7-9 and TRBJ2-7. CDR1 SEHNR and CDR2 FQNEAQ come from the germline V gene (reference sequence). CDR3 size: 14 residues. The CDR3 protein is CASSSDTRDYEQYF.

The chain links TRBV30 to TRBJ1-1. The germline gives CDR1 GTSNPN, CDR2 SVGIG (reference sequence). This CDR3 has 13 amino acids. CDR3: CAWSVSGSAEAFF.

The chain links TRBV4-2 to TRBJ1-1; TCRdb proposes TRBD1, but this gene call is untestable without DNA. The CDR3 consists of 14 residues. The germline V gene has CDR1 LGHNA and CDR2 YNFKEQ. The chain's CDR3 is CASSQGQENTVAFF.

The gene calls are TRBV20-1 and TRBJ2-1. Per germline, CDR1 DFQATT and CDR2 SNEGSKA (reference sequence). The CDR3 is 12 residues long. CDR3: CSATDRTNEQFF.

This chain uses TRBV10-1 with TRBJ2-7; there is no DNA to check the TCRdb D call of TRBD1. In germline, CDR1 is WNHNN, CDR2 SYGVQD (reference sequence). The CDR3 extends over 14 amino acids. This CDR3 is CASSPGQASGEQYF.

The CDR3 reads CASSFGLAGGPVSRNYEQYF. The genes are TRBV7-6 and TRBJ2-7; checking the TCRdb D call of TRBD2 is not possible without DNA. The CDR3 has 20 residues. Germline V gives CDR1 SGHVS, CDR2 FNYEAQ.

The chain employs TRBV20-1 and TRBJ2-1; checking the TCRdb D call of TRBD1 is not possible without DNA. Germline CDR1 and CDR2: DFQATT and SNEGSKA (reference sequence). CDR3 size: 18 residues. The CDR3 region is CSANGATATGGIYNEQFF.

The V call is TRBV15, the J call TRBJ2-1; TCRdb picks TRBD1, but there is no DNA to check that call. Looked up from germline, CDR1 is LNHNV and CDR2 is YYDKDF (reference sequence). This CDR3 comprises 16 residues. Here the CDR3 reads CATSRAGRTSYNEQFF.

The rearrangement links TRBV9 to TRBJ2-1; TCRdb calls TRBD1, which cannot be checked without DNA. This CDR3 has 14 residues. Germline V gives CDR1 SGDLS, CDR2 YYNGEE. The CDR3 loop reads CASSGTGYYNEQFF.

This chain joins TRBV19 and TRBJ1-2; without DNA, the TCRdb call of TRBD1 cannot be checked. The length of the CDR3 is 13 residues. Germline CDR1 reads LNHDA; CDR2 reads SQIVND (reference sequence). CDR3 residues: CASTQGGNYGYTF.